This TCR beta chain was profiled in a study of cytomegalovirus exposure and HLA in healthy donors. The germline V gene encodes CDR1 SNHLY and CDR2 FYNNEI. CDR3 length: 13 residues. V shed 4 bases and J 1 base; nucleotides not matched to a gene: 1. Regarding this clone: Its antigen is unidentified.

Researchers ran the PCR with 60 Vbeta and 13 Jbeta primers. Generated by immunoSEQ multiplex PCR, the TCRdb table keeps only in-frame clones and is missing some. In the table there are 40,000 to 60,000 clones, approximately 70% of which are singletons. General study points: Indistinguishability led to the exclusion of some V segments, TRBV6-2 and TRBV6-3 included.

The chain uses TRBV2 and TRBJ2-7; 7 positions match TRBD2. The specimen sequenced was PBMCs. The TCR was taken from a woman between 50 and 59 years old in good health and CMV-seronegative. The CDR3 DNA follows: TGTGCCAGCAGTGGGGGGGGGTCCTACGAGCAGTACTTC. Translating it yields CASSGGGSYEQYF.